This T cell receptor beta chain is from a study of identical twins. Points from the study as a whole: Memory repertoires showed no such pattern, whereas abundant cord blood beta clonotypes carried fewer insertions.

CDR1 and CDR2 from the germline V gene are SNHLY and FYNNEI. The CDR3 is 12 residues long. Trimming took off 6 bases at V and 8 bases at J, with 11 bases between the two ends. TCRdb redid the calling of the 5' RACE reads with MiXCR, one entry per CDR3 protein. The table shows some 600,000 distinct CDR3 sequences, with under 8.5% occurring only once. Comment on this clonotype: Its antigen is unknown.

The sample was also linked to a second study, of yellow fever vaccine responses in identical twins.

The chain links TRBV2 to TRBJ2-1; tentatively, D is TRBD1 (6 bases). The TCR sequence derives from a woman under 30 in good health. Sequenced: PBMCs. The CDR3 loop is CASRADSHEQFF. The DNA for the CDR3 is TGTGCCAGCAGGGCGGACAGTCATGAGCAGTTCTTC.